This T cell receptor (beta chain) emerged from a study of blood T cell repertoires in COVID-19. Study overall: The United States, Italy and Spain provided the acute and convalescent COVID-19 samples. PBMCs, B-cell-depleted T cells, or T cells were the source of the cDNA or gDNA that made up the material.

CDR3 length: 12 amino acids. Trimming shortened V by 7 bases and J by 6 bases, and 12 bases separated the two germline ends. CDR1 is SNHLY and CDR2 is FYNNEI in the germline V gene. Study processing details: Amplification with reference gene primers provided the estimates of nucleated cell counts. Repertoires were generated with immunoSEQ multiplex PCR, while TCRdb's copy carries only in-frame clones and drops some. V and J calls and clone size come straight from that table; D and trimming were deduced from the DNA. The sample lists roughly 200,000 clones, 70% to 85% occurring once. This TCR came from a woman aged 55-75 years with acute COVID-19. The specimen was PBMCs or T cells enriched from blood (not recorded which). The chain combines TRBV2 with TRBJ1-2, with D uncertain. CDR3 coding DNA: TGTGCCAGCATGAGGGTGGATGATGGCTACACCTTC. Encoded protein: CASMRVDDGYTF.